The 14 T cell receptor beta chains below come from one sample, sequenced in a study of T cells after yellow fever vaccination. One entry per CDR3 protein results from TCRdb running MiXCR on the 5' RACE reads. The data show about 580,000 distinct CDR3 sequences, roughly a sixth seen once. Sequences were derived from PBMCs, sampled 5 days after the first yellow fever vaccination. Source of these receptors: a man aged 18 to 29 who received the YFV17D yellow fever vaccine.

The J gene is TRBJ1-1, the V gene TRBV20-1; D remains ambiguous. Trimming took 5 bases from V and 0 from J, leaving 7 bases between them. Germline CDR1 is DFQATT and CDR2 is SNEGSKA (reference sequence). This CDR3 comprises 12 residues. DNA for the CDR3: TGCAGTGCTCGTACCATGAACACTGAAGCTTTCTTT. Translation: CSARTMNTEAFF.

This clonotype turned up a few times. The CDR3 spells CASSLRVPYSGELFF. DNA for the CDR3: TGTGCCAGCAGCTTAAGGGTACCCTACTCCGGGGAGCTGTTTTTT. The chain couples TRBV7-8 to TRBJ2-2; D uncertain. The V and J ends lost 2 bases and 6 bases respectively, with 13 bases between them. Germline V gene data show CDR1 as SGHVS and CDR2 as FQNEAQ. This CDR3 spans 15 amino acids.

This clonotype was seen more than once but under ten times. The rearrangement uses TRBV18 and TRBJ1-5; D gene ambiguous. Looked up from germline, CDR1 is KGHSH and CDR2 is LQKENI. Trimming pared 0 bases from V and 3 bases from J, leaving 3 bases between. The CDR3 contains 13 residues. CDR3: CASSPPNNQPQHF. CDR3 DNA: TGTGCCAGCTCACCACCGAACAATCAGCCCCAGCATTTT.

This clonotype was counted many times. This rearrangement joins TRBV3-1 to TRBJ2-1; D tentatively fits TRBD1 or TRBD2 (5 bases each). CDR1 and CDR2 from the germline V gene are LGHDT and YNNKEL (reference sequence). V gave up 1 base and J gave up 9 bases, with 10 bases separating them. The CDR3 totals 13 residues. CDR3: CASSQVRGVEQFF. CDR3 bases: TGTGCCAGCAGCCAAGTCCGAGGGGTTGAGCAGTTCTTC.

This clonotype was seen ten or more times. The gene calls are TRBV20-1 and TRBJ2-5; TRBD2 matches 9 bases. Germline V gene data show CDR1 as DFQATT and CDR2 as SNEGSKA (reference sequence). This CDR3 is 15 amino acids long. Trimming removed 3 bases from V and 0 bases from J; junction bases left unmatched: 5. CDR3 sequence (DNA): TGCAGTGCTAGGGCAGCTAGCGGGGACCAAGAGACCCAGTACTTC. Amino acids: CSARAASGDQETQYF.

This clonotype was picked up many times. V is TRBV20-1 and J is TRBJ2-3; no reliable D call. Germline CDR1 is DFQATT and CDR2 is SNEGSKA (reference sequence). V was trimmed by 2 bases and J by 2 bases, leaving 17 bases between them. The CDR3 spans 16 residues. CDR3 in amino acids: CSARQVGPRITDTQYF. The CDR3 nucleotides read TGCAGTGCTAGACAAGTCGGACCACGCATCACAGATACGCAGTATTTT.

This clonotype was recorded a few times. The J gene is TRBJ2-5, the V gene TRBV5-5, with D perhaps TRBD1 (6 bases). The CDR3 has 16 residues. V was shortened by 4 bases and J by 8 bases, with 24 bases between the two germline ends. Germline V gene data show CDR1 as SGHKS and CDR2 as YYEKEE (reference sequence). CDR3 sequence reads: CASSTNPRDKVSTQYF. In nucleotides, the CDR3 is TGTGCCAGCAGCACCAACCCACGGGACAAGGTGTCCACCCAGTACTTC.

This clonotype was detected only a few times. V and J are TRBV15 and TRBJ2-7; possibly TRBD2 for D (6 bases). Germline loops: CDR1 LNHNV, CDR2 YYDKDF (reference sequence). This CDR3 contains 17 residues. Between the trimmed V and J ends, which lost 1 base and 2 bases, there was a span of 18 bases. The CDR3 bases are TGTGCCACCAGCAGAGGCGCGGGTAGCGGATTACCCTACGAGCAGTACTTC. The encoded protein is CATSRGAGSGLPYEQYF.

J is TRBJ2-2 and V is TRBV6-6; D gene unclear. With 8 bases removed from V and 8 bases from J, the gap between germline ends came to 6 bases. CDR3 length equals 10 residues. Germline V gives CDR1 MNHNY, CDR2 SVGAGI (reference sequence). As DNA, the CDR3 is TGTGCCAGCTTTGGAGGGGAGCTGTTTTTT. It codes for CASFGGELFF.

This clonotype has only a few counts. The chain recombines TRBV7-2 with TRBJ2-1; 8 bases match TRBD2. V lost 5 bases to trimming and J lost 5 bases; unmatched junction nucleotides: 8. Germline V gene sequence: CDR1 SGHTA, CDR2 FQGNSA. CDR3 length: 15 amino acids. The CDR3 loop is CASSARTSLNNEQFF. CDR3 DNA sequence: TGTGCCAGCAGCGCCCGGACTAGCTTGAACAATGAGCAGTTCTTC.

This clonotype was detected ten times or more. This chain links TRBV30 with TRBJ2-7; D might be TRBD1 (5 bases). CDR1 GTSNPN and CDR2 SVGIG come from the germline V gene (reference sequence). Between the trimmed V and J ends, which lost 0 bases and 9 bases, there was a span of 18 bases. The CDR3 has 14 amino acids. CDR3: CAWSVRDRDTAQYF. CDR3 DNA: TGTGCCTGGAGTGTACGTGACAGAGATACTGCGCAGTACTTC.

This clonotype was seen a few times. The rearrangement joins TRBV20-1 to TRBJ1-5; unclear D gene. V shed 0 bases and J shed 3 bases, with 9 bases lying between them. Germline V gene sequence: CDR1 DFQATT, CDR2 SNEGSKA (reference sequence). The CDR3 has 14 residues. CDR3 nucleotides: TGCAGTGCTAGAGATCGACACATCAATCAGCCCCAGCATTTT. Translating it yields CSARDRHINQPQHF.

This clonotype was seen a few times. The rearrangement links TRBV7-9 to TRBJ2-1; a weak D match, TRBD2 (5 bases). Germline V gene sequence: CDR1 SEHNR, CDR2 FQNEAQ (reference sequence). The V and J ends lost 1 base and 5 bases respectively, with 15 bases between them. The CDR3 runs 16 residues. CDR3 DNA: TGTGCCAGCAGCTTAGGGGCCGGGGAGCTCCACAATGAGCAGTTCTTC. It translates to CASSLGAGELHNEQFF.

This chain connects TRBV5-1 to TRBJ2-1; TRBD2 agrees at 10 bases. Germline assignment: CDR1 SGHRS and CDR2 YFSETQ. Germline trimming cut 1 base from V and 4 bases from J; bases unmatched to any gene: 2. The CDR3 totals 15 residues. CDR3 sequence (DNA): TGCGCCAGCAGCTTGAGCGGGGGGGAGTACAATGAGCAGTTCTTC. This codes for CASSLSGGEYNEQFF.